The clone carrying this TCR beta chain was seen only a few times. These data come from a study of T cells in Graves' hyperthyroidism and ophthalmopathy. TCR beta CDR3 regions were amplified from RNA. The TCR CDR3 was amplified in a first-round RT-PCR using the HTBI primer set. TCRdb ran MiXCR on the multiplex PCR reads and lists one entry per CDR3 protein. The sample contains about 480,000 distinct CDR3 sequences, 14% of which appear only once. The origin of this receptor is a woman younger than 30 with Graves' hyperthyroidism. Source material: blood.

CDR3 amino acids: CSVGGGAYVGTEAFF. For the CDR3, the DNA is TGCAGCGTTGGGGGGGGGGCGTATGTGGGCACTGAAGCTTTCTTT. The chain is built from TRBV29-1 and TRBJ1-1; a weak D match, TRBD1 (6 bases). The V gene's germline CDR1 is SQVTM and CDR2 ANQGSEA. The V and J ends lost 4 bases and 4 bases respectively, with 19 bases between them. The CDR3 has 15 amino acids. The whole variable domain, filled in from reference TRBV29-1 and TRBJ1-1, reads SAVISQKPSRDICQRGTSLTIQCQVDSQVTMMFWYRQQPGQSLTLIATANQGSEATYESGFVIDKFPISRPNLTFSTLTVSNMSPEDSSIYLCSVGGGAYVGTEAFFGQGTRLTVV.